These 21 T cell receptor beta chains originate from one sample sequenced in a study of blood T cell repertoires in COVID-19. The method was immunoSEQ multiplex PCR; TCRdb's version includes in-frame clones alone and lacks a portion of them. The data show approximately 300,000 clones, with over 85% seen just once and 1.5% to 2% held by the top ten. The sample comprised peripheral blood. Receptors were obtained from a woman in her 30s with COVID-19, enrolled during active disease.

The chain carries TRBV7-9 and TRBJ2-1; D call uncertain. Germline V lookup: CDR1 SEHNR, CDR2 FQNEAQ (reference sequence). The CDR3 covers 13 residues. Deletions cut 1 base from V and 8 bases from J, with 9 bases between. The CDR3 sequence: CASSLERTDEQFF. CDR3 DNA sequence: TGTGCCAGCAGCTTAGAGCGCACGGATGAGCAGTTCTTC. Combining the CDR3 with reference TRBV7-9 and TRBJ2-1 gives the whole variable domain DTGVSQNPRHKITKRGQNVTFRCDPISEHNRLYWYRQTLGQGPEFLTYFQNEAQLEKSRLLSDRFSAERPKGSFSTLEIQRTEQGDSAMYLCASSLERTDEQFFGPGTRLTVL.

The V gene is TRBV3-1 (or the pseudogene TRBV3-2), the J gene TRBJ2-7; TRBD2 aligns across 11 bases. The CDR3 is 16 residues long. The V and J ends lost 4 bases and 2 bases, in that order; junction bases with no gene match: 7. Per the germline V gene, CDR1 is LGHDT and CDR2 is YNNKEL (reference sequence). Here the CDR3 DNA reads TGTGCCAGCAGCCCCTCGGGACTAGCGGCGACCTACGAGCAGTACTTC. Protein sequence: CASSPSGLAATYEQYF.

V and J are TRBV21-1 and TRBJ1-5. TRBV21-1 is annotated as a pseudogene. The CDR3 is 16 amino acids. The chain's CDR3 is CASSFAQAGTSQPQHF. CDR3 in DNA: TGTGCCAGCAGTTTTGCCCAGGCCGGGACTAGTCAGCCCCAGCATTTT.

The table lists this clone with many counts. The sample has other DNA sequences that encode this CDR3 too. The rearrangement links TRBV19 to TRBJ2-5; TRBD2 matches 9 bases. The CDR3 has 13 residues. Germline values: CDR1 LNHDA, CDR2 SQIVND (reference sequence). Trimming took 5 bases from V and 4 from J; bases not matched to a gene: 2. CDR3 DNA sequence: TGTGCCAGTAGTGGAGCGGGAGGAGAGACCCAGTACTTC. Translated: CASSGAGGETQYF.

The CDR3: CSASPGNSNQPQHF. As DNA, the CDR3 is TGCAGTGCTAGTCCGGGGAATAGCAATCAGCCCCAGCATTTT. The chain joins TRBV20-1 to TRBJ1-5; D not resolved. The CDR3 spans 14 residues. V was clipped by 3 bases and J by 0 bases, with 9 bases between them. Germline V gene sequence: CDR1 DFQATT, CDR2 SNEGSKA (reference sequence).

This clone has only one observation. This chain connects TRBV5-4 to TRBJ1-2, with D unclear. CDR1 and CDR2 from the germline V gene are SGHNT and YYREEE (reference sequence). This CDR3 comprises 16 residues. Trimming pared 0 bases from V and 4 bases from J, leaving 16 bases between. The CDR3 here is CASSLAGNSGPYGYTF. The CDR3 bases are TGTGCCAGCAGCTTGGCCGGGAATTCTGGCCCCTATGGCTACACCTTC. The full variable domain, completed using reference TRBV5-4 and TRBJ1-2, is ETGVTQSPTHLIKTRGQQVTLRCSSQSGHNTVSWYQQALGQGPQFIFQYYREEENGRGNFPPRFSGLQFPNYSSELNVNALELDDSALYLCASSLAGNSGPYGYTFGSGTRLTVV.

V is TRBV11-2 and J is TRBJ2-3; 13 nucleotides match TRBD2. The junction had 4 bases not matched to a gene; V was cut back by 5 bases and J by 2 bases. Germline CDR1 is SGHAT and CDR2 is FQNNGV. The CDR3 length is 16 residues. Here the CDR3 DNA reads TGTGCCAGCAGCCCGACTAGCGGGGGGATCACAGATACGCAGTATTTT. Amino acids: CASSPTSGGITDTQYF.

The chain links TRBV6-5 to TRBJ2-7; TRBD2 matches 8 bases. Germline values: CDR1 MNHEY, CDR2 SVGAGI. The CDR3 spans 14 residues. With V trimmed by 10 bases and J by 3 bases, 11 bases remained unmatched. The CDR3 loop is CATGYSGGYYEQYF. In nucleotides, the CDR3 is TGTGCCACTGGCTACAGCGGGGGATACTACGAGCAGTACTTC.

V and J are TRBV4-2 and TRBJ2-1, with a tentative D call TRBD2 (6 bases). Per germline, CDR1 LGHNA and CDR2 YNFKEQ. The CDR3 is 17 amino acids. The V and J ends lost 3 bases and 10 bases respectively, with 25 bases between them. CDR3 in DNA: TGTGCCAGCAGCCACCTGGGGGGATTGGGGGATTGGGTGGAGCAGTTCTTC. It encodes CASSHLGGLGDWVEQFF.

This clone was seen just once. The chain is built from TRBV6-2 or TRBV6-3 and TRBJ2-1; the D gene is possibly TRBD2 (6 bases). From germline, CDR1 is MNHEY and CDR2 SVGEGT. The CDR3 extends over 16 amino acids. The germline V and J ends were trimmed by 0 bases and 8 bases, with 17 bases remaining between them. CDR3 nucleotides: TGTGCCAGCAGTTACTCGATCGGTGCGGGGCAGGATGAGCAGTTCTTC. Translated: CASSYSIGAGQDEQFF.

This chain links TRBV12-3 or TRBV12-4 with TRBJ1-3; the D is unclear. The CDR3 totals 13 residues. Between the trimmed V and J ends, which lost 8 bases and 4 bases, there was a span of 12 bases. The CDR3: CASVLSPGNTIYF. Written as DNA, the CDR3 is TGTGCCAGCGTGCTTAGCCCGGGAAACACCATATATTTT.

The gene calls are TRBV7-9 and TRBJ2-7, with 8 bases that match TRBD1. Germline V gives CDR1 SEHNR, CDR2 FQNEAQ (reference sequence). J lost 5 bases, V lost 5 bases, and 2 bases had no gene match. The CDR3 spans 12 residues. CDR3: CASSPTGDEQYV. CDR3 DNA sequence: TGTGCCAGCAGCCCGACAGGGGACGAGCAGTACGTC.

The genes are TRBV30 and TRBJ1-1; a weak D match, TRBD1 (5 bases). This CDR3 has 15 amino acids. The germline gives CDR1 GTSNPN, CDR2 SVGIG (reference sequence). Trimming stripped 2 bases from V and 3 bases from J, with 16 bases between. The CDR3 DNA reads as TGTGCCTGGAGTCATACACAGGCAGGGTACACTGAAGCTTTCTTT. Encoded protein: CAWSHTQAGYTEAFF.

The rearrangement joins TRBV9 to TRBJ2-3; D might be TRBD1 (5 bases). The ends were cut back, 0 bases at V and 1 base at J, with 12 bases in the middle. The CDR3 loop spans 16 amino acids. Per the germline V gene, CDR1 is SGDLS and CDR2 is YYNGEE. CDR3 region: CASSVGAGHRTDTQYF. DNA of the CDR3: TGTGCCAGCAGCGTAGGAGCAGGGCATCGCACAGATACGCAGTATTTT.

V usage is TRBV11-3 and J usage is TRBJ1-2; a possible D gene is TRBD1 (5 bases). Germline lookup yields CDR1 SGHNT and CDR2 YENEEA. CDR3 length equals 15 residues. With 8 bases removed from V and 6 bases from J, the gap between germline ends came to 22 bases. CDR3 in amino acids: CASLGVGEVIDGYTF. CDR3 nucleotide sequence: TGTGCCAGCCTAGGGGTGGGTGAGGTAATTGATGGCTACACCTTC.

This clone was found once. This chain links TRBV6-4 with TRBJ1-2; TRBD1 might be the D (6 bases). The CDR3 has 14 amino acids. Germline V gene data show CDR1 as MRHNA and CDR2 as SNTAGT. V was shortened by 3 bases and J by 4 bases, with 12 bases between the two germline ends. This chain's CDR3 is CASSDSTGSYGYTF. CDR3 DNA: TGTGCCAGCAGTGATTCGACAGGAAGCTATGGCTACACCTTC.

The J gene is TRBJ2-1, the V gene TRBV11-3; TRBD1 aligns across 7 bases. Germline assignment: CDR1 SGHNT and CDR2 YENEEA. With V trimmed by 5 bases and J by 2 bases, 6 bases remained unmatched. The CDR3 totals 15 residues. The CDR3 nucleotides are TGTGCCAGCAGCATCCGGGACAGTCCCTACAATGAGCAGTTCTTC. Its protein is CASSIRDSPYNEQFF.

The CDR3 DNA is TGTGCCAGTAGTTTCGACAGGGGCTCTTATCTCTATGGCTACACCTTC. Encoded protein: CASSFDRGSYLYGYTF. The chain has TRBV19 and TRBJ1-2; 8 nucleotides align to TRBD1. The CDR3 has 16 amino acids. V was clipped by 5 bases and J by 4 bases; unmatched bases: 12. Germline loops: CDR1 LNHDA, CDR2 SQIVND (reference sequence).

The chain links TRBV4-1 to TRBJ1-5, with 7 nucleotides matching TRBD1. From germline, CDR1 is MGHRA and CDR2 YSYEKL. Trimming removed 0 bases from V and 3 bases from J; junction bases left unmatched: 2. The CDR3 spans 15 residues. The CDR3: CASSQDGTVNQPQHF. CDR3 coding DNA: TGCGCCAGCAGCCAAGACGGGACAGTCAATCAGCCCCAGCATTTT.

This chain joins TRBV29-1 and TRBJ2-1, with 10 bases matching TRBD1. The CDR3 consists of 15 residues. V lost 4 bases to trimming and J lost 9 bases; unmatched junction nucleotides: 12. The germline V gene has CDR1 SQVTM and CDR2 ANQGSEA. CDR3 sequence (DNA): TGCAGCGTTGTGTTTCGGGACAGGGGTTTCAGTGAGCAGTTCTTC. It translates to CSVVFRDRGFSEQFF.

This chain connects TRBV19 to TRBJ1-4; no definite D call. V was pared by 3 bases and J by 5 bases, with 10 bases between. The CDR3 loop spans 14 amino acids. The germline CDR1 and CDR2 sequences are LNHDA and SQIVND (reference sequence). The chain's CDR3 is CASSMGRPNEKLFF. In DNA form, the CDR3 reads TGTGCCAGTAGTATGGGCAGACCAAATGAAAAACTGTTTTTT. The full variable domain, with the rest looked up from reference TRBV19 and TRBJ1-4, is DGGITQSPKYLFRKEGQNVTLSCEQNLNHDAMYWYRQDPGQGLRLIYYSQIVNDFQKGDIAEGYSVSREKKESFPLTVTSAQKNPTAFYLCASSMGRPNEKLFFGSGTQLSVL.